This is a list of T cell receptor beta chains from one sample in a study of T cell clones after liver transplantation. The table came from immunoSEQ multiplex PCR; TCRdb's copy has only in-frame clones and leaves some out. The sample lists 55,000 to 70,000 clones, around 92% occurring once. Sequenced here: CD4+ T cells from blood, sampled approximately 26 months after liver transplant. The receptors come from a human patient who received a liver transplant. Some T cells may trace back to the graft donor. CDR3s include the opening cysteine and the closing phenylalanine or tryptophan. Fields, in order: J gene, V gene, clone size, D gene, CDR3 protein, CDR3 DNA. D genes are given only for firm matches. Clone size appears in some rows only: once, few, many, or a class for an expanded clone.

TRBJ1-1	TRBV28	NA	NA	CASSSDGLNTEAFF	TGTGCCAGCAGTTCGGACGGATTAAACACTGAAGCTTTCTTT
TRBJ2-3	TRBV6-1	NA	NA	CASTQGGSTDTQYF	TGTGCCAGCACGCAGGGTGGGTCGACAGATACGCAGTATTTT
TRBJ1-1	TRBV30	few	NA	CAWTHQTLAFF	TGTGCCTGGACCCATCAGACTCTGGCTTTCTTT
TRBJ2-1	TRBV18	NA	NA	CASSPSTGRENEQFF	TGTGCCAGCTCACCATCGACGGGAAGGGAAAATGAGCAGTTCTTC
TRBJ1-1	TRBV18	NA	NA	CASSPQGGTEAFF	TGTGCCAGCTCACCTCAGGGAGGCACTGAAGCTTTCTTT
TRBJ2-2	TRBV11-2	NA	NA	CASSLQAATGELFF	TGTGCCAGCAGCTTACAGGCAGCTACCGGGGAGCTGTTTTTT
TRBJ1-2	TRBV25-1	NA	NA	CASSVRTVCNYGYTF	TGTGCCAGCAGTGTGCGGACAGTATGTAACTATGGCTACACCTTC
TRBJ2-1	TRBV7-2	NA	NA	CASSLEISAEQFF	TGTGCCAGCAGCTTAGAAATAAGCGCTGAGCAGTTCTTC
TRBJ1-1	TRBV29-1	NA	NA	CSVEEAGGGTEAFF	TGCAGCGTTGAAGAGGCCGGTGGTGGCACTGAAGCTTTCTTT
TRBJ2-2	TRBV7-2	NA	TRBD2	CASSLGASGRAVGTGELFF	TGTGCCAGCAGCTTAGGTGCTAGCGGGAGGGCCGTTGGCACCGGGGAGCTGTTTTTT
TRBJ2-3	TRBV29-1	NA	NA	CSVVESSTDTQYF	TGCAGCGTTGTGGAGTCTAGCACAGATACGCAGTATTTT
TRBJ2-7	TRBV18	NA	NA	CASSPRLDYEQYF	TGTGCCAGCTCACCACGGCTAGACTACGAGCAGTACTTC
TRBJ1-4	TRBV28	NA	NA	CASSFGPTNEKLFF	TGTGCCAGCAGTTTCGGACCAACTAATGAAAAACTGTTTTTT
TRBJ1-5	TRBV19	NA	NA	CASSMGGVDQPQHF	TGTGCCAGTAGTATGGGGGGCGTCGATCAGCCCCAGCATTTT
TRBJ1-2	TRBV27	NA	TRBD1	CASSLSGTENYGYTF	TGTGCCAGCAGTTTATCCGGGACAGAGAACTATGGCTACACCTTC
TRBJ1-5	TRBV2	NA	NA	CASSGGAVGPQHF	TGTGCCAGCAGTGGGGGGGCCGTTGGGCCCCAGCATTTT
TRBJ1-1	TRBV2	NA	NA	CANPSSQGANTEAFF	TGTGCCAACCCCTCATCCCAGGGAGCCAACACTGAAGCTTTCTTT
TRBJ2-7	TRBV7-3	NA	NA	CASSSLKRVGSYEQYF	TGTGCCAGCAGCTCACTTAAGCGGGTTGGCTCCTACGAGCAGTACTTC
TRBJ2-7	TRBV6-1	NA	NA	CASRRAGITGEQYF	TGTGCCAGCAGAAGGGCCGGTATCACGGGCGAGCAGTACTTC
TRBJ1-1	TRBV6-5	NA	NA	CASSYLIVNGNTEAFF	TGTGCCAGCAGTTATCTCATTGTCAATGGGAACACTGAAGCTTTCTTT
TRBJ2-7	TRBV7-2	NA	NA	CASSSTSYEQYF	TGTGCCAGCAGCTCGACAAGCTACGAGCAGTACTTC
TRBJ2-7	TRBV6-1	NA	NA	CASSEGSRYSYEQYF	TGTGCCAGCAGTGAAGGATCCAGGTACTCCTACGAGCAGTACTTC
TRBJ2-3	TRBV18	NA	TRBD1	CASSPLRDRADTQYF	TGTGCCAGCTCACCACTACGGGACAGGGCTGATACGCAGTATTTT
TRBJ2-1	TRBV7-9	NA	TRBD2	CASSWGGLAANNEQFF	TGTGCCAGCAGCTGGGGGGGACTAGCGGCCAACAATGAGCAGTTCTTC
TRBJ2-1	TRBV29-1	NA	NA	CSVEKYRGNEQFF	TGCAGCGTTGAAAAGTACCGCGGCAATGAGCAGTTCTTC
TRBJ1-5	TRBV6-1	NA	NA	CASRTGGYSQPQHF	TGTGCCAGCAGAACCGGGGGATATTCTCAGCCCCAGCATTTT
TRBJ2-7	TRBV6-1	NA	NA	CASSPSPGGEYEQYF	TGTGCCAGCAGTCCTTCCCCAGGGGGGGAGTACGAGCAGTACTTC
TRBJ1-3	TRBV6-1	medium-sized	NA	CASRGAGNSGNTIYF	TGTGCCAGCAGGGGGGCAGGGAACTCTGGAAACACCATATATTTT
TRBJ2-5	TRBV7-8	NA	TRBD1	CASSTRTGAWETQYF	TGTGCCAGCAGCACCCGGACAGGCGCCTGGGAGACCCAGTACTTC
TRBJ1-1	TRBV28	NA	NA	CASSLAGTEAFF	TGTGCCAGCAGTTTAGCTGGCACTGAAGCTTTCTTT
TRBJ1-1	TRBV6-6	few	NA	CASTFDRRHTEAFF	TGTGCCAGCACCTTCGACAGGCGGCACACTGAAGCTTTCTTT
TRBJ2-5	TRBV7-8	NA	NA	CASSPTDLQETQYF	TGTGCCAGCAGCCCCACGGACCTTCAAGAGACCCAGTACTTC
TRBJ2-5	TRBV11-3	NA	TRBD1	CASSSGTGGNQETQYF	TGTGCCAGCAGCTCAGGGACAGGGGGGAACCAAGAGACCCAGTACTTC
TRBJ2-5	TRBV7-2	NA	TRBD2	CASSGPGLANQETQYF	TGTGCCAGCAGCGGACCGGGACTAGCGAACCAAGAGACCCAGTACTTC
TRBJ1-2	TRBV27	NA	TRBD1	CASSLLTGGAYGYTF	TGTGCCAGCAGCCTACTGACAGGGGGGGCCTATGGCTACACCTTC
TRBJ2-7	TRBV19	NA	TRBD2	CASSTLSSGGMDEQYF	TGTGCCAGTAGTACCCTATCAAGCGGGGGAATGGACGAGCAGTACTTC
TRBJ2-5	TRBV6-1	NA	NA	CASSGDNRETQYF	TGTGCCAGCAGTGGGGACAATCGGGAGACCCAGTACTTC
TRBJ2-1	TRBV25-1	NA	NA	CASKGELGNEQFF	TGTGCCAGCAAAGGTGAACTCGGAAATGAGCAGTTCTTC
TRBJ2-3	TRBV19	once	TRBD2	CASHASGGGDTQYF	TGTGCCAGCCACGCTAGCGGGGGGGGAGATACGCAGTATTTT
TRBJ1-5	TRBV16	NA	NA	CASSQMQGNQPQHF	TGTGCCAGCAGCCAAATGCAGGGCAATCAGCCCCAGCATTTT